Sequencing of this TCR beta chain was carried out in a study of beta chain features in type 1 diabetes. Germline V gene sequence: CDR1 LNHDA, CDR2 SQIVND (reference sequence). The CDR3 covers 14 residues. The ends were cut back, 5 bases at V and 1 base at J, with 10 bases in the middle. Turning to this clone: As yet, its antigen is unknown.

Findings and caveats of the study: A cDNA-based sequencing approach could over-represent cells with high TCR expression. The study found moderately but significantly shorter TCRB CDR3s in all four CD4+ subsets of Type 1 diabetes patients.

Sequenced material consisted of expressed TCRB transcripts (all of the isolated RNA was reverse transcribed). Sequenced naive, central memory and regulatory T cell samples produced an average of approximately 3.8 million reads. Some clones are missing from TCRdb's copy, which holds only in-frame ones; the method was immunoSEQ multiplex PCR. The repertoire includes some 270,000 clones, 8% of them detected once, and 0.9% to 1.2% sits in the top ten. The chain links TRBV19 to TRBJ2-3; perhaps TRBD1 as D (5 bases). Sequencing used central memory CD4+ T cells from blood. The sequence derives from a woman aged 18-30 years in good health. CDR3 DNA sequence: TGTGCCAGTAGTGAAGGGGTTGGCACAGATACGCAGTATTTT. This sequence encodes CASSEGVGTDTQYF.